This T cell receptor (beta chain) was profiled in a study of blood T cell repertoires in COVID-19. Study in general: Acute and convalescent COVID-19 samples came from the United States, Italy and Spain. Nucleic acid was either cDNA or gDNA, and it came from T cells, B-cell-depleted T cells, or PBMCs.

In germline, CDR1 is LNHDA, CDR2 SQIVND (reference sequence). CDR3 length equals 14 residues. Trimming cost V 9 bases and J 7 bases, with 21 bases left between them. In the original workflow: By means of reference gene primer amplification, nucleated cell counts were estimated. Sequenced by immunoSEQ multiplex PCR; TCRdb stores in-frame clones only, minus some. V and J calls and clone size are copied from that table; D and trimming were computed from the DNA. Among 61,000 or so clones, approximately 86% were seen once, and the ten largest hold about a fifth. V gene TRBV19 combines with J gene TRBJ1-2, with D perhaps TRBD1 (6 bases). The sample taken for sequencing was peripheral blood. The clonotype comes from an elderly woman with active COVID-19. The CDR3 sequence is CASREGPGVGGYTF. In DNA form, the CDR3 reads TGTGCCAGCCGGGAGGGGCCAGGGGTTGGTGGCTACACCTTC.